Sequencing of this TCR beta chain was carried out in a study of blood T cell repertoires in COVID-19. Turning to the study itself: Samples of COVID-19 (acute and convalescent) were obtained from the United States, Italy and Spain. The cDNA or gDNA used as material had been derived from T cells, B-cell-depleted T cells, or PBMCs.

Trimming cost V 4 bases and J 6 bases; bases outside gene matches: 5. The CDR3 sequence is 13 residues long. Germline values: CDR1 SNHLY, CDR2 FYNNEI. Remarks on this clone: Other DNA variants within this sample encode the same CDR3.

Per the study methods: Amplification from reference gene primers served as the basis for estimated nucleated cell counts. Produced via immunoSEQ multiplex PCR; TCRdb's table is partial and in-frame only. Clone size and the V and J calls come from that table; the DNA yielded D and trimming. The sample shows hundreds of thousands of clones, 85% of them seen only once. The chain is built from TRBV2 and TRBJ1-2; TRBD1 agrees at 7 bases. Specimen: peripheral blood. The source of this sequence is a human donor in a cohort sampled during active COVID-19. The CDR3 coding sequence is TGTGCCAGCAGTGGACAGGGACTCCATGGCTACACCTTC. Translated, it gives CASSGQGLHGYTF.